Sequencing of this TCR beta chain was carried out in a study of blood T cells in healthy people across ages. Study information: When template switching was applied, about one barcoded beta molecule was captured per two T cells.

Primers used in a second PCR of about 7 to 12 cycles were a sample-barcoded 5' primer and a J-beta primer mix. Researchers report that a template-switch adaptor with 12 random nucleotides tagged each cDNA molecule. From the 5' RACE reads, TCRdb called clonotypes with MiXCR, one entry per CDR3 protein. The table lists some 1.7 million distinct CDR3 sequences, roughly 27% of them singletons. Germline V gene lookup returns CDR1 LGHDT and CDR2 YNNKEL (reference sequence). J gave up 5 bases and V 1 base, and 13 bases lay outside the gene matches. This CDR3 has 18 residues. Sequencing input: blood. J is TRBJ2-5 and V is TRBV3-1, with 10 bases fitting TRBD2. The receptor comes from a woman in her thirties in good health. CDR3 DNA sequence: TGTGCCAGCAGCCAAGGTCAGGCTAGCGGGAGAGTCCACGAGACCCAGTACTTC. This codes for CASSQGQASGRVHETQYF.